This T cell receptor (beta chain) appears in the sequencing data of a study of T cells in Graves' hyperthyroidism and ophthalmopathy. The CDR3 consists of 17 residues. V was pared by 4 bases and J by 0 bases, with 5 bases of the junction left unmatched. Germline V gene lookup returns CDR1 SGHAT and CDR2 FQNNGV. This clonotype was seen ten or more times. Amplified regions were TCR beta CDR3 sequences from RNA transcripts. The study used the HTBI primer set for a first-round RT-PCR of the TCR CDR3. A single record per CDR3 protein comes from TCRdb applying MiXCR to the multiplex PCR reads. This sample has 40,000 to 65,000 distinct CDR3 sequences; less than 60% occur once, and the top ten carry approximately 9%.

Sequencing was performed on blood. The chain links TRBV11-2 to TRBJ2-3; 12 nucleotides line up with TRBD2. The sequence came from a woman between 50 and 59 years old with Graves' ophthalmopathy. CDR3 bases: TGTGCCAGCAGCTGGGGACTAGCGGGCTCTAGCACAGATACGCAGTATTTT. Its protein product is CASSWGLAGSSTDTQYF.